Following are 29 T cell receptor beta chains from one sample sequenced in a study of HIV-infected patients and healthy controls. In TCRdb, the 5' RACE reads were re-called with MiXCR into one record per CDR3 protein. The sample consists of roughly 70,000 distinct CDR3 sequences, about 16% of them appearing once. Sample: CD4+ T cells from blood. These receptors all stem from a human donor in good health.

This clonotype showed up many times. The V call is TRBV11-1, the J call TRBJ2-5; no firm D call. CDR1 is SGHAT and CDR2 is FQDESV in the germline V gene (reference sequence). The ends were cut back, 4 bases at V and 1 base at J, with 7 bases in the middle. The CDR3 covers 13 residues. The CDR3 loop is CASSSWGQETQYF. CDR3 nucleotides: TGTGCCAGCAGCTCCTGGGGCCAAGAGACCCAGTACTTC.

The genes are TRBV24-1 and TRBJ2-1; possibly TRBD2 for D (6 bases). The CDR3 loop spans 11 amino acids. The germline CDR1 and CDR2 sequences are KGHDR and SFDVKD. The ends were cut back, 9 bases at V and 6 bases at J, with 8 bases in the middle. The CDR3 protein is CATGTSNEQFF. CDR3 in DNA: TGTGCCACCGGGACTTCCAATGAGCAGTTCTTC.

This clonotype was seen a handful of times. The chain is built from TRBV15 and TRBJ2-7; 10 nucleotides agree with TRBD2. CDR1 is LNHNV and CDR2 is YYDKDF in the germline V gene (reference sequence). With V trimmed by 2 bases and J by 3 bases, 10 bases remained unmatched. CDR3 length: 17 amino acids. This CDR3 reads CATSRSGASGGSYEQYF. In DNA form, the CDR3 reads TGTGCCACCAGCAGATCCGGGGCTAGCGGGGGCAGCTACGAGCAGTACTTC. The full variable domain, with the rest looked up from reference TRBV15 and TRBJ2-7, is DAMVIQNPRYQVTQFGKPVTLSCSQTLNHNVMYWYQQKSSQAPKLLFHYYDKDFNNEADTPDNFQSRRPNTSFCFLDIRSPGLGDTAMYLCATSRSGASGGSYEQYFGPGTRLTVT.

CDR3: CASSLSRARQETQYF. DNA of the CDR3: TGTGCCAGCAGTCTCTCCCGGGCCAGGCAAGAGACCCAGTACTTC. The chain recombines TRBV12-3 or TRBV12-4 with TRBJ2-5; D is unclear. The CDR3 contains 15 residues. V was pared by 5 bases and J by 2 bases, with 15 bases between.

This clonotype was observed a few times. This chain joins TRBV18 and TRBJ1-4; D ambiguous. V was clipped by 4 bases and J by 1 base, with 13 bases between them. CDR3 length: 16 residues. Germline assignment: CDR1 KGHSH and CDR2 LQKENI. The CDR3 sequence: CASSLHAGGTNEKLFF. The CDR3 DNA reads as TGTGCCAGCTCACTCCACGCCGGAGGAACTAATGAAAAACTGTTTTTT.

This clonotype appeared a few times. The chain joins TRBV11-3 to TRBJ2-7, with 7 nucleotides matching TRBD1. Germline CDR1 and CDR2: SGHNT and YENEEA. Trimming took 5 bases from V and 4 from J; bases not matched to a gene: 8. This CDR3 spans 14 amino acids. The CDR3 is CASSEESGGYEQYF. For the CDR3, the DNA is TGTGCCAGCAGCGAGGAATCAGGGGGTTACGAGCAGTACTTC.

This clonotype occurred a few times. V is TRBV9 and J is TRBJ1-2, with TRBD1 identical over 7 bases. Losses at the gene ends were 4 bases for V and 0 bases for J; bases not matched to a gene: 18. The V gene's germline CDR1 is SGDLS and CDR2 YYNGEE. The CDR3 sequence is 19 residues long. CDR3 sequence: CASSPNQGGRGSPNYGYTF. The CDR3 bases are TGTGCCAGCAGCCCCAACCAAGGGGGCAGGGGCTCACCTAACTATGGCTACACCTTC.

This clonotype occurred a few times. The V call is TRBV7-6, the J call TRBJ2-1; no clear D. This CDR3 is built from 15 residues. CDR1 is SGHVS, CDR2 FNYEAQ, per germline. Trimming took 4 bases from V and 7 from J, leaving 17 bases between them. The CDR3 sequence is CASSYPYDRRNEQFF. The CDR3 DNA reads as TGTGCCAGCAGCTATCCCTACGACCGAAGAAATGAGCAGTTCTTC.

The rearrangement uses TRBV28 and TRBJ2-7; D remains ambiguous. Trimming removed 5 bases at V and 2 bases at J, with 16 bases between. Looked up from germline, CDR1 is MDHEN and CDR2 is SYDVKM. The CDR3 contains 15 residues. The CDR3 DNA is TGTGCCAGCAGTGTTAGCACCACCCTTACCTACGAGCAGTACTTC. It translates to CASSVSTTLTYEQYF.

This clonotype has a count of ten or more. V is TRBV6-2 or TRBV6-3 and J is TRBJ2-1, with D perhaps TRBD1 (6 bases). Germline CDR1 reads MNHEY; CDR2 reads SVGEGT. This CDR3 is 13 amino acids long. The V end lost 6 bases, the J end lost 10 bases, and 16 bases lay between the germline ends. The CDR3 loop reads CASRTQGLGEQFF. The DNA for the CDR3 is TGTGCCAGCAGAACGCAGGGGCTAGGAGAGCAGTTCTTC.

This clonotype has just a few counts. This rearrangement joins TRBV20-1 to TRBJ2-5; 12 bases agree with TRBD2. J gave up 1 base and V 1 base, and 10 bases lay outside the gene matches. Germline V gene lookup returns CDR1 DFQATT and CDR2 SNEGSKA (reference sequence). The CDR3 spans 18 residues. CDR3 in DNA: TGCAGTGCTAGAGGGAGTAAATCTAGCGGGGGGGCCCAAGAGACCCAGTACTTC. It yields the protein CSARGSKSSGGAQETQYF.

This clonotype occurred a few times. The V and J genes are TRBV30 and TRBJ1-4; TRBD1 matches at 7 bases. CDR1 is GTSNPN and CDR2 is SVGIG in the germline V gene (reference sequence). Trimming took 1 base from V and 8 from J; bases not matched to a gene: 7. The CDR3 length is 14 residues. The CDR3 DNA sequence: TGTGCCTGGAGTGCCCTGGGACAGCCAGAAAAACTGTTTTTT. Its protein product is CAWSALGQPEKLFF.

The rearrangement joins TRBV7-2 to TRBJ1-2; no clear D gene. This CDR3 has 16 residues. V was shortened by 1 base and J by 2 bases, with 14 bases between the two germline ends. Germline V gene sequence: CDR1 SGHTA, CDR2 FQGNSA. The CDR3 bases are TGTGCCAGCAGCTTAGAGGGCAGAGCGACGAACTATGGCTACACCTTC. This codes for CASSLEGRATNYGYTF.

V and J are TRBV11-3 and TRBJ2-1; TRBD2 matches at 15 bases. Trimming at V came to 5 bases and at J to 10 bases, leaving 9 bases not matched to a gene. This CDR3 has 16 amino acids. Germline V gene sequence: CDR1 SGHNT, CDR2 YENEEA. In nucleotides, the CDR3 is TGTGCCAGCAGCCCTTCGGGACTAGCGGGGGGCGGGGAGCAGTTCTTC. Its protein product is CASSPSGLAGGGEQFF. The full variable domain, in which reference TRBV11-3 and TRBJ2-1 provide the parts outside the CDR3, is EAGVVQSPRYKIIEKKQPVAFWCNPISGHNTLYWYLQNLGQGPELLIRYENEEAVDDSQLPKDRFSAERLKGVDSTLKIQPAELGDSAVYLCASSPSGLAGGGEQFFGPGTRLTVL.

This clonotype was found a few times. This rearrangement joins TRBV20-1 to TRBJ2-7; the D gene is possibly TRBD2 (5 bases). Germline CDR1 is DFQATT and CDR2 is SNEGSKA (reference sequence). This CDR3 has 13 residues. Trimming took 6 bases from V and 2 from J, leaving 14 bases between them. CDR3 in DNA: TGCAGTGCCATCTCTTCCGGGACCTACGAGCAGTACTTC. Amino acids: CSAISSGTYEQYF.

This clonotype has a count of ten or more. This chain joins TRBV20-1 and TRBJ2-3; D not certain. Looked up from germline, CDR1 is DFQATT and CDR2 is SNEGSKA (reference sequence). The CDR3 extends over 15 amino acids. Trimming left V 5 bases short and J 4 bases short, with 19 bases between. The CDR3, as DNA: TGCAGTGCTGGAGTCGGCGACTGGTACGCAGATACGCAGTATTTT. Its translation: CSAGVGDWYADTQYF.

This clonotype was recorded a few times. V and J are TRBV20-1 and TRBJ2-1; D is perhaps TRBD2 (6 bases). The CDR3 length is 15 residues. The germline CDR1 and CDR2 sequences are DFQATT and SNEGSKA (reference sequence). V shed 5 bases and J shed 2 bases, with 16 bases lying between them. Written as DNA, the CDR3 is TGCAGTGCTGGATCAGGGAGGCCCCCCTACAATGAGCAGTTCTTC. It specifies CSAGSGRPPYNEQFF.

The chain employs TRBV18 and TRBJ2-7, with 9 bases that match TRBD1. Germline V gene sequence: CDR1 KGHSH, CDR2 LQKENI. This CDR3 spans 14 amino acids. V trimming: 2 bases; J trimming: 3 bases; junction bases outside the gene matches: 2. In DNA form, the CDR3 reads TGTGCCAGCTCACCAACGGGACAGGGCTACGAGCAGTACTTC. Amino acids: CASSPTGQGYEQYF.

In this sample, this clonotype turned up a few times. This rearrangement joins TRBV6-5 to TRBJ2-5; D remains ambiguous. The germline gives CDR1 MNHEY, CDR2 SVGAGI. The CDR3 contains 13 residues. V lost 2 bases and J 2 bases, leaving 6 bases between the germline ends. DNA for the CDR3: TGTGCCAGCAGTTACGACGGACAAGAGACCCAGTACTTC. It yields the protein CASSYDGQETQYF.

This clonotype was counted many times. The chain has TRBV7-3 and TRBJ2-3, with 11 bases aligning to TRBD2. CDR1 is SGHTA, CDR2 FQGTGA, per germline. This CDR3 spans 18 amino acids. V trimming: 0 bases; J trimming: 6 bases; junction bases outside the gene matches: 11. This chain's CDR3 is CASSLTSFSGGAFDTQYF. The DNA for the CDR3 is TGTGCCAGCAGCTTAACGTCCTTTAGCGGGGGGGCCTTCGATACGCAGTATTTT.

The gene calls are TRBV30 and TRBJ2-3; the match to TRBD2 covers 8 bases. The germline V gene encodes CDR1 GTSNPN and CDR2 SVGIG (reference sequence). The CDR3 covers 13 residues. The V and J ends lost 5 bases and 0 bases, in that order; junction bases with no gene match: 1. CDR3 loop: CAWSGGSTDTQYF. The CDR3 coding sequence is TGTGCCTGGTCGGGAGGGAGCACAGATACGCAGTATTTT.

This clonotype has at least ten counts. The chain's CDR3 is CASARAGMNTEAFF. The CDR3, as DNA: TGTGCCAGCGCGCGGGCAGGTATGAACACTGAAGCTTTCTTT. The V and J genes are TRBV12-3 or TRBV12-4 and TRBJ1-1; D uncertain. This CDR3 comprises 14 residues. V was cut by 8 bases and J by 0 bases, with 13 bases left in between.

This clonotype was seen a handful of times. This rearrangement joins TRBV20-1 to TRBJ2-7; 8 nucleotides agree with TRBD2. V shed 6 bases and J 3 bases; nucleotides not matched to a gene: 4. This CDR3 has 12 residues. The germline CDR1 and CDR2 sequences are DFQATT and SNEGSKA (reference sequence). The DNA of the CDR3 is TGCAGTGCGCGGAGCGGGAGCTACGAGCAGTACTTC. It yields the protein CSARSGSYEQYF.

The V and J genes are TRBV20-1 and TRBJ2-3; a possible D gene is TRBD2 (5 bases). V gave up 3 bases and J gave up 3 bases, with 16 bases separating them. Germline values: CDR1 DFQATT, CDR2 SNEGSKA (reference sequence). CDR3 length: 15 amino acids. The CDR3 DNA reads TGCAGTGCTAGGCCTAGCTGGGCCTTAACAGATACGCAGTATTTT. Translated, it gives CSARPSWALTDTQYF.

This clonotype was found many times. The chain employs TRBV7-9 and TRBJ2-3, with TRBD2 as a possible D gene (7 bases). CDR3 length: 16 residues. Germline CDR1 is SEHNR and CDR2 is FQNEAQ (reference sequence). Deletions cut 3 bases from V and 3 bases from J, with 16 bases between. In nucleotides, the CDR3 is TGTGCCAGCAGCTTCCTACAGGGACTACCTACAGATACGCAGTATTTT. It translates to CASSFLQGLPTDTQYF.

This chain joins TRBV30 and TRBJ1-1; TRBD1 aligns across 7 bases. V shed 0 bases and J 10 bases; nucleotides not matched to a gene: 8. CDR1 and CDR2 from the germline V gene are GTSNPN and SVGIG (reference sequence). This CDR3 is built from 13 residues. CDR3 region: CAWSVEGAYRAFF. In DNA, the CDR3 is TGTGCCTGGAGTGTAGAGGGGGCATATAGAGCTTTCTTT.

Sample share makes this clonotype medium-sized. The CDR3 DNA is TGTGCCAGTAGCCTCGGAGGGACAGGGCGGAATGAGCAGTTCTTC. It specifies CASSLGGTGRNEQFF. The chain couples TRBV19 to TRBJ2-1; 9 bases match TRBD1. The ends lost 6 bases at V and 7 bases at J; junction bases unmatched: 10. The CDR3 has 15 residues. Germline values: CDR1 LNHDA, CDR2 SQIVND (reference sequence).

The genes are TRBV27 and TRBJ2-3; 14 nucleotides line up with TRBD2. V shed 5 bases, J shed 4 bases, and the junction held 8 bases outside the gene matches. The CDR3 spans 17 residues. Germline loops: CDR1 MNHEY, CDR2 SMNVEV (reference sequence). CDR3 bases: TGTGCCAGCAGTCCTCTGACTAGCGGGAGGGCGCCAGATACGCAGTATTTT. Protein: CASSPLTSGRAPDTQYF.

This clonotype was recorded a few times. The chain couples TRBV19 to TRBJ1-4; no reliable D call. Deletions cut 3 bases from V and 4 bases from J, with 21 bases between. The germline CDR1 and CDR2 sequences are LNHDA and SQIVND (reference sequence). The CDR3 totals 18 residues. The CDR3 reads CASSIPDGHRVGNEKLFF. CDR3 in DNA: TGTGCCAGTAGTATCCCAGATGGTCACCGGGTGGGTAATGAAAAACTGTTTTTT.